The 13 T cell receptor beta chains below come from one sample, sequenced in a study of cytomegalovirus exposure and HLA in healthy donors. A multiplex PCR was run with 60 Vbeta primers and 13 Jbeta primers. Assay: immunoSEQ multiplex PCR; the TCRdb copy retains only in-frame clones and omits some. The table lists about 150,000 clones, roughly three quarters of them singletons. Sequences were obtained from PBMCs. These receptor sequences come from a woman aged 35 to 49 in good health and CMV-seronegative.

The J gene is TRBJ2-5, the V gene TRBV29-1; D gene ambiguous. V lost 6 bases, J lost 4 bases, and 12 bases lay in between. The CDR3 runs 12 residues. The germline V gene encodes CDR1 SQVTM and CDR2 ANQGSEA. CDR3 amino acids: CSVLAVGETQYF. The DNA for the CDR3 is TGCAGCGTCCTCGCGGTCGGAGAGACCCAGTACTTC. Full variable domain (missing parts from reference TRBV29-1 and TRBJ2-5): SAVISQKPSRDICQRGTSLTIQCQVDSQVTMMFWYRQQPGQSLTLIATANQGSEATYESGFVIDKFPISRPNLTFSTLTVSNMSPEDSSIYLCSVLAVGETQYFGPGTRLLVL.

V and J are TRBV2 and TRBJ1-4, with D tentatively TRBD1 (6 bases). The V gene's germline CDR1 is SNHLY and CDR2 FYNNEI. V was pared by 3 bases and J by 7 bases, with 21 bases between. This CDR3 spans 17 amino acids. The CDR3 spells CASSEERTEGTGEKLFF. The CDR3 nucleotides read TGTGCCAGCAGTGAGGAGAGGACAGAGGGGACGGGTGAAAAACTGTTTTTT.

The chain joins TRBV7-6 to TRBJ2-1, with 7 bases aligning to TRBD2. Trimming took 2 bases from V and 3 from J; bases not matched to a gene: 13. The CDR3 totals 18 residues. Germline V gene lookup returns CDR1 SGHVS and CDR2 FNYEAQ. The CDR3 spells CASSLSPPTSDSYNEQFF. The CDR3 DNA reads TGTGCCAGCAGCTTATCGCCCCCTACTAGCGACAGCTACAATGAGCAGTTCTTC.

The chain combines TRBV6-5 with TRBJ2-7; 8 positions agree with TRBD1. V lost 3 bases to trimming and J lost 2 bases; unmatched junction nucleotides: 3. Germline-derived CDR1 and CDR2 are MNHEY and SVGAGI. There are 14 residues in the CDR3. The CDR3 DNA reads as TGTGCCAGCAGTTATGGACAGGGAACCTACGAGCAGTACTTC. Amino acids: CASSYGQGTYEQYF.

This clone occurred once. Sequence at one end of the junction differs from germline and may be a read error. The chain links TRBV5-1 to TRBJ2-5, with 9 bases aligning to TRBD1. Germline CDR1 and CDR2: SGHRS and YFSETQ. The CDR3 is made up of 14 amino acids. DNA for the CDR3: TGTGCCAGCAGACCGACAGGGGGACAAGAGACCCAGTACTTC. It is translated as CASRPTGGQETQYF.

The J gene is TRBJ2-7, the V gene TRBV7-2; 8 bases are a match to TRBD2. Germline CDR1 SGHTA, CDR2 FQGNSA. The trim removed 5 bases at V and 2 bases at J, leaving 5 bases unmatched. This CDR3 has 14 residues. CDR3 sequence: CASSRTSGAYEQYF. The CDR3 DNA follows: TGTGCCAGCAGCCGAACTAGCGGAGCCTACGAGCAGTACTTC.

This rearrangement joins TRBV7-2 to TRBJ1-1; D unclear. Germline values: CDR1 SGHTA, CDR2 FQGNSA. With 1 base removed from V and 2 bases from J, the gap between germline ends came to 8 bases. The CDR3 loop spans 14 amino acids. CDR3 amino acids: CASSLERANTEAFF. The CDR3 DNA follows: TGTGCCAGCAGCTTAGAGCGAGCTAACACTGAAGCTTTCTTT.

The chain employs TRBV10-3 and TRBJ2-3; weak D call: TRBD1 (6 bases). Deletions cut 4 bases from V and 3 bases from J, with 17 bases between. Looked up from germline, CDR1 is ENHRY and CDR2 is SYGVKD. The CDR3 has 16 amino acids. The CDR3 is CAISVKQGLSTDTQYF. CDR3 DNA sequence: TGTGCCATCAGTGTAAAACAGGGTCTTTCGACAGATACGCAGTATTTT.

The V and J genes are TRBV7-6 and TRBJ2-7, with a possible D match to TRBD1 (5 bases). CDR3 length equals 11 residues. Germline V gives CDR1 SGHVS, CDR2 FNYEAQ. The V gene lost 2 bases and the J gene lost 6 bases, with 5 bases spanning the gap. The CDR3 region is CASSLRGEQYF. The CDR3 coding sequence is TGTGCCAGCAGCTTAAGGGGCGAGCAGTACTTC.

The V call is TRBV7-6, the J call TRBJ2-7; D remains ambiguous. The CDR3 is made up of 13 amino acids. CDR1 and CDR2 (germline): SGHVS, FNYEAQ. V gave up 6 bases and J gave up 2 bases, with 11 bases separating them. The CDR3 DNA is TGTGCCAGCAGTTCCTCCAGGACCTACGAGCAGTACTTC. Translating it yields CASSSSRTYEQYF.

This clone was recorded once. The same CDR3 can be traced to other DNA sequences in this sample. The chain is built from TRBV4-3 and TRBJ1-5, with D uncertain. V was pared by 0 bases and J by 7 bases, with 10 bases between. Germline lookup yields CDR1 LGHNA and CDR2 YSLEER. The CDR3 totals 14 residues. The DNA for the CDR3 is TGCGCCAGCAGCCAAGATAGAGGAGGGCAGCCCCAGCATTTT. Translating gives CASSQDRGGQPQHF.

The chain recombines TRBV28 with TRBJ2-7, with D possibly TRBD1 on 6 matching bases. Germline V gene lookup returns CDR1 MDHEN and CDR2 SYDVKM. There are 15 residues in the CDR3. Trimming shortened V by 6 bases and J by 2 bases, and 17 bases separated the two germline ends. The CDR3 coding sequence is TGTGCCAGCAGCGTGCCTGGGCAGGGGACCTACGAGCAGTACTTC. Translating it yields CASSVPGQGTYEQYF. Drawing the rest from reference TRBV28 and TRBJ2-7, the complete variable domain is DVKVTQSSRYLVKRTGEKVFLECVQDMDHENMFWYRQDPGLGLRLIYFSYDVKMKEKGDIPEGYSVSREKKERFSLILESASTNQTSMYLCASSVPGQGTYEQYFGPGTRLTVT.

In regard to this clone: Its ends do not fully match the called genes, so a read error is possible. The chain is built from TRBV7-9 and TRBJ1-1; possibly TRBD1 for D (5 bases). Germline lookup yields CDR1 SEHNR and CDR2 FQNEAQ (reference sequence). The CDR3 totals 13 residues. CDR3 protein: CSSSTWTKHEAFF. The CDR3 nucleotides are TGTTCCAGCAGCACGTGGACAAAGCATGAAGCTTTCTTT.